This T cell receptor beta chain was captured by sequencing in a study of T cell responses to AZD1222 COVID-19 vaccine. Germline lookup yields CDR1 LGHNA and CDR2 YSLEER. The V and J ends lost 1 base and 3 bases respectively, with 12 bases between them. This CDR3 comprises 16 residues. This table comes from immunoSEQ multiplex PCR, and its TCRdb copy is limited to in-frame clones, with some not included. The sample shows 50,000 to 65,000 clones, 75% to 90% of them seen only once. As concerns this clone: Its specificity is unknown.

Study-wide results and caveats: In a largely white British group with more females than males, clonal diversity was possibly underestimated.

The starting material was peripheral blood, obtained 28 days after the second AZD1222 dose. The chain employs TRBV4-3 and TRBJ2-2, with D possibly matching TRBD2 (6 bases). The origin of this receptor is an adult who received the AZD1222 COVID-19 vaccine. The CDR3 spells CASSQGPGADTGELFF. The CDR3 nucleotides read TGCGCCAGCAGCCAAGGTCCGGGAGCGGACACCGGGGAGCTGTTTTTT.